Listed below are T cell receptor beta chains from one sample, sequenced in a study of shared clonotypes between healthy human individuals. Assay: immunoSEQ multiplex PCR; the TCRdb copy retains only in-frame clones and omits some. The sample contains about 2.3 million clones, roughly 93% of which appear only once. The sequenced sample consisted of naive CD4+ T cells from PBMCs. These receptors were taken from a man in his late teens or twenties in good health. Some clones in this sample may be carry-over from other donors' samples. CDR3s include the opening cysteine and the closing phenylalanine or tryptophan. Fields, in order: J gene, clone size, D gene, V gene, CDR3 protein, CDR3 DNA. The D gene is left open where the match is weak. Size is omitted from some rows. Given values are once, few, many or a class for expanded clones.

j_gene: TRBJ2-7
abundance: .
d_gene: .
v_gene: TRBV7-2
CDR3aa: CASSLVGSTDTPYF
CDR3nt: TGTGCCAGCAGCTTAGTGGGGTCCACGGACACCCCTTACTTC

j_gene: TRBJ2-1
abundance: .
d_gene: .
v_gene: TRBV4-3
CDR3aa: CASSQVLLGHGLGEQFF
CDR3nt: TGCGCCAGCAGCCAAGTCCTTTTGGGGCATGGTCTTGGTGAGCAGTTCTTC

j_gene: TRBJ1-2
abundance: few
d_gene: TRBD1
v_gene: TRBV7-9
CDR3aa: CASSPQTGGLGYTF
CDR3nt: TGTGCCAGCAGCCCACAGACAGGGGGATTGGGCTACACCTTC

j_gene: TRBJ2-5
abundance: .
d_gene: .
v_gene: TRBV11-2
CDR3aa: CASSIPFGAPRETQYF
CDR3nt: TGTGCCAGCAGCATCCCCTTCGGGGCCCCTAGAGAGACCCAGTACTTC

j_gene: TRBJ1-3
abundance: .
d_gene: .
v_gene: TRBV29-1
CDR3aa: CSAAASGTIYF
CDR3nt: TGCAGCGCCGCAGCGTCAGGGACCATATATTTT

j_gene: TRBJ1-2
abundance: .
d_gene: .
v_gene: TRBV27
CDR3aa: CASSLTWDPNYGYTF
CDR3nt: TGTGCCAGCAGTCTAACTTGGGACCCTAACTATGGCTACACCTTC

j_gene: TRBJ1-6
abundance: .
d_gene: TRBD1
v_gene: TRBV5-4
CDR3aa: CASSNSGTVNSPLHF
CDR3nt: TGTGCCAGCAGCAACTCCGGGACAGTAAATTCACCCCTCCACTTT

j_gene: TRBJ2-7
abundance: .
d_gene: .
v_gene: TRBV28
CDR3aa: CASSLVVGLTYEQYF
CDR3nt: TGTGCCAGCAGTTTAGTGGTCGGGTTAACCTACGAGCAGTACTTC

j_gene: TRBJ1-4
abundance: .
d_gene: .
v_gene: TRBV6-1
CDR3aa: CASSEPGPWEEKLFF
CDR3nt: TGTGCCAGCAGTGAACCGGGACCATGGGAGGAAAAACTGTTTTTT

j_gene: TRBJ2-2
abundance: .
d_gene: .
v_gene: TRBV4-1
CDR3aa: CASSQSVGALYTGELFF
CDR3nt: TGCGCCAGCAGCCAATCGGTGGGGGCGTTGTACACCGGGGAGCTGTTTTTT

j_gene: TRBJ2-5
abundance: .
d_gene: .
v_gene: TRBV6-1
CDR3aa: CASSEASLPEPQYF
CDR3nt: TGTGCCAGCAGTGAGGCAAGCCTCCCGGAGCCCCAGTACTTC

j_gene: TRBJ2-7
abundance: .
d_gene: .
v_gene: TRBV5-8
CDR3aa: CASSWGVHEQYF
CDR3nt: TGTGCCAGCAGCTGGGGGGTCCACGAGCAGTACTTC

j_gene: TRBJ1-4
abundance: .
d_gene: .
v_gene: TRBV6-1
CDR3aa: CASSESGRVNEKLFF
CDR3nt: TGTGCCAGCAGTGAATCTGGCAGGGTCAATGAAAAACTGTTTTTT

j_gene: TRBJ2-7
abundance: .
d_gene: .
v_gene: TRBV6-5
CDR3aa: CASTMIIPPYEQYF
CDR3nt: TGTGCCAGCACCATGATCATCCCCCCTTACGAGCAGTACTTC

j_gene: TRBJ2-1
abundance: once
d_gene: .
v_gene: TRBV7-3
CDR3aa: CASSLIVTRGYNEQFF
CDR3nt: TGTGCCAGCAGCTTAATCGTGACCAGAGGATACAATGAGCAGTTCTTC

j_gene: TRBJ2-7
abundance: .
d_gene: .
v_gene: TRBV6-5
CDR3aa: CASSPDLFHPYF
CDR3nt: TGTGCCAGCAGTCCGGACCTTTTTCATCCGTACTTC

j_gene: TRBJ1-1
abundance: .
d_gene: .
v_gene: TRBV18
CDR3aa: CASSPPNTEAFF
CDR3nt: TGTGCCAGCTCACCCCCGAACACTGAAGCTTTCTTT

j_gene: TRBJ2-1
abundance: .
d_gene: .
v_gene: TRBV6-5
CDR3aa: CASRNRDENEQFF
CDR3nt: TGTGCCAGCAGAAACCGGGACGAGAATGAGCAGTTCTTC

j_gene: TRBJ2-7
abundance: .
d_gene: .
v_gene: TRBV21-1
CDR3aa: CASSRGIGPILYEQYF
CDR3nt: TGTGCCAGCAGCAGGGGAATCGGACCGATTCTCTACGAGCAGTACTTC

j_gene: TRBJ2-5
abundance: .
d_gene: TRBD2
v_gene: TRBV5-1
CDR3aa: CASSFGGRGETQYF
CDR3nt: TGCGCCAGCAGCTTTGGCGGGAGAGGAGAGACCCAGTACTTC